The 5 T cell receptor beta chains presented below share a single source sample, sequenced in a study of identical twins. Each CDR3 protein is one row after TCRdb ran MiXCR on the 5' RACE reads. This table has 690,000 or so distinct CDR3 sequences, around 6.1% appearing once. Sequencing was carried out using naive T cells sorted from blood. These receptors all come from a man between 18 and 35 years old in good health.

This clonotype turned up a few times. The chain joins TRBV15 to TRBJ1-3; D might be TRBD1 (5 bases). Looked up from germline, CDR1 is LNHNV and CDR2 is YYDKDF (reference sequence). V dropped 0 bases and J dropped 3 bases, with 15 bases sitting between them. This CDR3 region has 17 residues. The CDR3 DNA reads TGTGCCACCAGCAGAGACCCCGGGACCTCGGGTGGAAACACCATATATTTT. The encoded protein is CATSRDPGTSGGNTIYF.

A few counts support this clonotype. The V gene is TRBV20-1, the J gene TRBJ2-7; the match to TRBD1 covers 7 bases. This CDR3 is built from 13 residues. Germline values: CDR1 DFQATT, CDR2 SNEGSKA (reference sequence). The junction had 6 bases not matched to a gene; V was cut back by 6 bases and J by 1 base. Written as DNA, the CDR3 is TGCAGTGCCGTCCCCAGGGGGTCCTACGAGCAGTACTTC. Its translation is CSAVPRGSYEQYF.

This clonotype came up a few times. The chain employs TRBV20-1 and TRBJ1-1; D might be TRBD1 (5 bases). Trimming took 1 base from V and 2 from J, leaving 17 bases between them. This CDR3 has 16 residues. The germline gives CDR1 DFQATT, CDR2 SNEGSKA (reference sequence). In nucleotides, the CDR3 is TGCAGTGCTAGAGTCAAGGGGCTCGGGCTAAACACTGAAGCTTTCTTT. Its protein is CSARVKGLGLNTEAFF.

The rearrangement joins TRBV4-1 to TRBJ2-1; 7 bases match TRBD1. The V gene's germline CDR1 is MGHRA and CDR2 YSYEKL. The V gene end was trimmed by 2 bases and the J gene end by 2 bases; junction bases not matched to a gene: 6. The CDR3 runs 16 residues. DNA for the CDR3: TGCGCCAGCAGCCAACCGGGACAGAAGACCTACAATGAGCAGTTCTTC. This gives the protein CASSQPGQKTYNEQFF.

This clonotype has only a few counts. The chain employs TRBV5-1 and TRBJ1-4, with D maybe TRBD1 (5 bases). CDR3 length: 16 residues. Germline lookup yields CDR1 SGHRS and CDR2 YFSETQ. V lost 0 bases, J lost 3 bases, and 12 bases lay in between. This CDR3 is CASSLDGHASNEKLFF. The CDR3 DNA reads TGCGCCAGCAGCTTGGATGGACACGCTTCTAATGAAAAACTGTTTTTT.